This T cell receptor beta chain stems from a study of blood T cell repertoires in COVID-19. The method was immunoSEQ multiplex PCR; TCRdb's version includes in-frame clones alone and lacks a portion of them. The sample contains approximately 150,000 clones, 80% to 90% of which appear only once. Germline CDR1 and CDR2: SGHRS and YFSETQ. The CDR3 extends over 16 amino acids. The V end was cut by 4 bases, the J end by 2 bases, with 16 bases between. The clonotype originates from a woman between 45 and 60 years old with acute or convalescent COVID-19. The V and J genes are TRBV5-1 and TRBJ1-5, with a weak D call TRBD1 (6 bases). Sequencing used peripheral blood. The CDR3 protein is CASSAKRGAGNQPQHF. The CDR3 DNA is TGCGCCAGCAGCGCTAAACGGGGGGCGGGCAATCAGCCCCAGCATTTT.